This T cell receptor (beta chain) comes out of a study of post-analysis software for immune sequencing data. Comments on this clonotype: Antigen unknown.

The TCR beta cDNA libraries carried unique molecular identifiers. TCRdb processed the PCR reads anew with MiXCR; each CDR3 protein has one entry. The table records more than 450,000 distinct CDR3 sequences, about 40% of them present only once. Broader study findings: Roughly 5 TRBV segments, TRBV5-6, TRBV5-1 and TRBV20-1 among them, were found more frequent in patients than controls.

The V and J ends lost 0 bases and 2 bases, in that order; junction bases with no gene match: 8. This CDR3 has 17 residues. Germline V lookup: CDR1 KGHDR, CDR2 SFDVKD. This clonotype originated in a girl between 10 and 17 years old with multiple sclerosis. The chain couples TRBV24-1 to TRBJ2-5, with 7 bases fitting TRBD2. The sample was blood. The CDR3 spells CATSDLRSGLGQETQYF. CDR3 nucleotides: TGTGCCACCAGTGATTTGCGGTCCGGACTAGGACAAGAGACCCAGTACTTC.